Sequencing of this T cell receptor (beta chain) was carried out in a study of long-term antiretroviral therapy in people with HIV. This CDR3 has 14 residues. Germline CDR1 GTSNPN, CDR2 SVGIG (reference sequence). Trimming shortened V by 1 base and J by 0 bases, and 7 bases separated the two germline ends. This was the immunoSEQ v3.0 assay at survey level. Libraries were prepared by immunoSEQ multiplex PCR; TCRdb keeps only in-frame clonotypes and omits some of them. The sample has 25,000 to 35,000 clones; approximately 80% are singletons. Sample share makes this clone medium-sized. The antigen is undetermined. United States facilities provided treatment to all participants with HIV. Broader study findings: The blood, collected between about 2003 and 2017, was possibly taken under older ART regimens. Pre-ART expanded clones dominated the repertoire at every time point.

Source: unsorted PBMCs, taken 3.1 years after starting antiretroviral therapy. The chain uses TRBV30 and TRBJ1-3, with TRBD1 as a possible D gene (6 bases). This clonotype was obtained from a woman between 45 and 60 years old with HIV. CDR3 sequence (DNA): TGTGCCTGGAGTGACAGGGTCTCTGGAAACACCATATATTTT. Translating gives CAWSDRVSGNTIYF.